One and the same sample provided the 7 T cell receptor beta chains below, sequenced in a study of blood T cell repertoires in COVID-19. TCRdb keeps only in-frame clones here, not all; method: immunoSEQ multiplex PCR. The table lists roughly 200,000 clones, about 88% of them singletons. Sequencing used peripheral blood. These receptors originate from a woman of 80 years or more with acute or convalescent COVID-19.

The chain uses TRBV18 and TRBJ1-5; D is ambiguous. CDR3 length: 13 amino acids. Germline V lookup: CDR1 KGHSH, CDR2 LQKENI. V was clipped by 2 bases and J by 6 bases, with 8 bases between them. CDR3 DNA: TGTGCCAGCTCACCATCTGTGTTTCAGCCCCAGCATTTT. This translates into CASSPSVFQPQHF.

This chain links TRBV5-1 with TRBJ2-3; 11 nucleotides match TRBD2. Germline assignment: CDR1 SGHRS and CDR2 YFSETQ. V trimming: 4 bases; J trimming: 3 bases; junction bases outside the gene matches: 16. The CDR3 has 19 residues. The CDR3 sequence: CASSVPPGLADLRTDTQYF. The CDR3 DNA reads TGCGCCAGCAGCGTTCCCCCGGGACTAGCGGACTTAAGAACAGATACGCAGTATTTT.

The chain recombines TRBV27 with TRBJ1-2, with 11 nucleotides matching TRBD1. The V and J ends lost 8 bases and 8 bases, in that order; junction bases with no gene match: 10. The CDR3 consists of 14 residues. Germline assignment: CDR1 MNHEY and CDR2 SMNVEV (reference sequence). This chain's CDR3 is CASCPGQGGRGYTF. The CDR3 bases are TGTGCCAGCTGCCCGGGACAGGGGGGACGGGGCTACACCTTC.

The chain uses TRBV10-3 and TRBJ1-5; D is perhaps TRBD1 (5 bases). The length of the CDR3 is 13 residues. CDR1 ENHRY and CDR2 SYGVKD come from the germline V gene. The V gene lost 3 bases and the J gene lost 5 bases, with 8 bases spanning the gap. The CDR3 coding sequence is TGTGCCATCAGTGACAGGGTCGATCAGCCCCAGCATTTT. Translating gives CAISDRVDQPQHF.

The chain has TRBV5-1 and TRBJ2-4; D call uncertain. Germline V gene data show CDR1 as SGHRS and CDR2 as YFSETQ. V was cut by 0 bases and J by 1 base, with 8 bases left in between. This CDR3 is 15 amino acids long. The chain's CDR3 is CASSLGAVAKNIQYF. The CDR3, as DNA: TGCGCCAGCAGCTTGGGGGCCGTGGCCAAAAACATTCAGTACTTC.

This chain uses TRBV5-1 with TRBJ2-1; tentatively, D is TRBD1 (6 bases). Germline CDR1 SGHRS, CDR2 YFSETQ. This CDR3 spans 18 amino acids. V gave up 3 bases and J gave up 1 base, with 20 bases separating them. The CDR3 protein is CASSSRTLDRSSYNEQFF. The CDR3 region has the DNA TGCGCCAGCAGCTCCCGGACACTAGACAGGTCGTCCTACAATGAGCAGTTCTTC. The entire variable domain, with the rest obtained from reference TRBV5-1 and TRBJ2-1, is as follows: KAGVTQTPRYLIKTRGQQVTLSCSPISGHRSVSWYQQTPGQGLQFLFEYFSETQRNKGNFPGRFSGRQFSNSRSEMNVSTLELGDSALYLCASSSRTLDRSSYNEQFFGPGTRLTVL.

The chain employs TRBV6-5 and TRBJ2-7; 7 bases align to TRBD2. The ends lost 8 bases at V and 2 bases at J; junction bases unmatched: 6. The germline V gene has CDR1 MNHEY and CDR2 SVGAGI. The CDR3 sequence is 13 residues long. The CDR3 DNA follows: TGTGCCAGCCGGGCTAGCGGACCCTACGAGCAGTACTTC. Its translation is CASRASGPYEQYF.